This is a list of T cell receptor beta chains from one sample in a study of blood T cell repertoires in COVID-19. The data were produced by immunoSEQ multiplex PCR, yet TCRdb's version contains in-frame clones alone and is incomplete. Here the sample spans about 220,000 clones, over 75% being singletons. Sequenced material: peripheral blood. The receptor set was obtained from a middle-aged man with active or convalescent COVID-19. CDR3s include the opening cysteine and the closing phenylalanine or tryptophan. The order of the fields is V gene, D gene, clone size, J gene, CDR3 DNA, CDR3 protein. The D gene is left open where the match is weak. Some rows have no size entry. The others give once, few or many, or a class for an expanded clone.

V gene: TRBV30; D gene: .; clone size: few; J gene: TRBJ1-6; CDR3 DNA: TGTGCCTGGAGCAGGGCCGAAAGGCTTAATAATTCACCCCTCCACTTT; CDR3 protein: CAWSRAERLNNSPLHF
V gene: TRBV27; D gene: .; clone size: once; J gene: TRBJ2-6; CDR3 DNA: TGTGCCAGCAGCAACGCCCGGGACACTGGGGCCAACGTCCTGACTTTC; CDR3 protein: CASSNARDTGANVLTF
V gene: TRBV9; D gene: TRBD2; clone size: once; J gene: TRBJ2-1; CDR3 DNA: TGTGCCAGCAGCCTCATGGCCCAGACCGGGGGGGTCTACAATGAGCAGTTCTTC; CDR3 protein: CASSLMAQTGGVYNEQFF
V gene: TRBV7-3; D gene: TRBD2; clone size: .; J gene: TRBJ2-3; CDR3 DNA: TGTGCCAGCAGCGGGACTAGCGGGACGACAGATACGCAGTATTTT; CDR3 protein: CASSGTSGTTDTQYF
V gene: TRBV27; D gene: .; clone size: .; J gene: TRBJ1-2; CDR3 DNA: TGTGCCAGCAGTTTCCTAACTCAGGGACTCTATGGCTACACCTTC; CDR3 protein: CASSFLTQGLYGYTF
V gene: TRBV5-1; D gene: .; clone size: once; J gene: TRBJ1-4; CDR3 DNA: TGCGCCAGCAGCCTACAGCCAACTAATGAAAAACTGTTTTTT; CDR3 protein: CASSLQPTNEKLFF
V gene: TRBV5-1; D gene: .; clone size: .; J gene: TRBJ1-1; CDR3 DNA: TGCGCCAGCAGCTTTCGGGGGTTGGACACTGAAGCTTTCTTT; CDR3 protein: CASSFRGLDTEAFF
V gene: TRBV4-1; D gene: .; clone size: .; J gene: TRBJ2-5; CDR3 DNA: TGCGCCAGCAGCCAAGATATTTATGAGGTATACCAAGAGACCCAGTACTTC; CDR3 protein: CASSQDIYEVYQETQYF
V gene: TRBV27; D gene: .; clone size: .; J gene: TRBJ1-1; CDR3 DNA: TGTGCCAGCAGTTTAGCAGGGACTAACGAAGCTTTCTTT; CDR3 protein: CASSLAGTNEAFF
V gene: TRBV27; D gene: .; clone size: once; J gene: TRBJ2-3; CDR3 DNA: TGTGCCAGCAGCCTAATTCCGGGACTTCTAACAGATACGCAGTATTTT; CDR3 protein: CASSLIPGLLTDTQYF
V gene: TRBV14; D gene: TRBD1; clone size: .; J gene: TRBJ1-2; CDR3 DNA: TGTGCCAGCAGACCCGGGACAGGGATCATTGGCGGCTACACCTTC; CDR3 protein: CASRPGTGIIGGYTF
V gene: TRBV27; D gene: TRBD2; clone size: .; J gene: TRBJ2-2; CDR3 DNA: TGTGCCAGCAAGAGGACTAGCGGGAGTAAGAACACCGGGGAGCTGTTTTTT; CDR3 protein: CASKRTSGSKNTGELFF
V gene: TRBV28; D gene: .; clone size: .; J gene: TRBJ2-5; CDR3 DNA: TGTGCCAGCAGTTTAGACGGAGGCCGAGAGACCCAGTACTTC; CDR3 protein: CASSLDGGRETQYF
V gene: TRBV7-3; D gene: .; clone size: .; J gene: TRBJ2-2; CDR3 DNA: TGTGCCAGCAGCTTAGGGCCGGCGTACACCGGGGAGCTGTTTTTT; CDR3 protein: CASSLGPAYTGELFF
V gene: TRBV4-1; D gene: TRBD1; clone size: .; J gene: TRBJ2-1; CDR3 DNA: TGCGCCAGCAGCCCACCGGGACAGGGAGGCGATGAGCAGTTCTTC; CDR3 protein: CASSPPGQGGDEQFF
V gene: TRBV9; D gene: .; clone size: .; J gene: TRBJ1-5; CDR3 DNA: TGTGCCAGCAGCGTAGGGGCTGGGAATCAGCCCCAGCATTTT; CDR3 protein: CASSVGAGNQPQHF
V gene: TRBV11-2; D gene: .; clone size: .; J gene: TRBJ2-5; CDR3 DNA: TGTGCCAGCAGATCCAACAGGGCCAGCGAGACCCAGTACTTC; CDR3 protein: CASRSNRASETQYF
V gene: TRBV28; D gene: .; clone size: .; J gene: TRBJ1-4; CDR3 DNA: TGTGCCAGCAGCTCCCTTCCTGAAAAACTGTTTTTT; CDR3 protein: CASSSLPEKLFF
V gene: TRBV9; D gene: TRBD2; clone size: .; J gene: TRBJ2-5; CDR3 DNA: TGTGCCAGCAGCGCGGGGACTAGCGGCATGGAGACCCAGTACTTC; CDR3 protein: CASSAGTSGMETQYF
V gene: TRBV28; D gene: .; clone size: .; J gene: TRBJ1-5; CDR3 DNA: TGTGCCAGCAGTTTGAGGGAAAGCAATCAGCCCCAGCATTTT; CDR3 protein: CASSLRESNQPQHF
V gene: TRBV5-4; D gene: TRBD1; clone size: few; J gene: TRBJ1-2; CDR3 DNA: TGTGCCAGCAGCTCCTGGACAGGGAATAGGAATGGCTACACCTTC; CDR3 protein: CASSSWTGNRNGYTF
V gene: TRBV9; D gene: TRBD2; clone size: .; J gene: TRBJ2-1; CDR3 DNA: TGTGCCAGCAGCGACAACCCCTTTGCGGGGGAGCCAAGCTCCTACAATGAGCAGTTCTTC; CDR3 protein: CASSDNPFAGEPSSYNEQFF
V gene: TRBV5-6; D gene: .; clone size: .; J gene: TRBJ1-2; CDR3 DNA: TGTGCCAGCAGCCACGGCACGACCGCGGGGGGCTACACCTTC; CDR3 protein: CASSHGTTAGGYTF
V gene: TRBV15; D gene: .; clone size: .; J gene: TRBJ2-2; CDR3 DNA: TGTGCCACCAGCAGAGATCCGGACGGGGGGCCCAGCACCGGGGAGCTGTTTTTT; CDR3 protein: CATSRDPDGGPSTGELFF
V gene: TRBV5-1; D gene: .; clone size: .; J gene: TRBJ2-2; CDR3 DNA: TGCGCCAGCAGCTTGCCGGGGGGCGCAGGCACCGGGGAGCTGTTTTTT; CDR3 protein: CASSLPGGAGTGELFF
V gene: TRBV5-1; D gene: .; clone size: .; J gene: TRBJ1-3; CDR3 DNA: TGCGCCAGCAGACCGGGCCCAGGGGACACCATATATTTT; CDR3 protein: CASRPGPGDTIYF
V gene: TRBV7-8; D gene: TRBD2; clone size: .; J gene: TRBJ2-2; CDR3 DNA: TGTGCCAGCAGAAGGACTAGCGGGGGGAATTACCTCACCGGGGAGCTGTTTTTT; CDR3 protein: CASRRTSGGNYLTGELFF
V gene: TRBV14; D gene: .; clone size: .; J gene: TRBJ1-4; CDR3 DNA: TGTGCCAGCAGCCAAGAGGTCGGGTATGAAAAACTGTTTTTT; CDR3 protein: CASSQEVGYEKLFF
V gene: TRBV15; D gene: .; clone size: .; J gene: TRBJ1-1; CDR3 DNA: TGTGCCACCAGCAGAGCCCCCAGGGCGTCGAACACTGAAGCTTTCTTT; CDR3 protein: CATSRAPRASNTEAFF
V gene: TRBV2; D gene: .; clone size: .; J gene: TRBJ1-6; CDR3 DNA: TGTGCCAGCGAGTTGAGCTCCTATAATTCACCCCTCCACTTT; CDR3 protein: CASELSSYNSPLHF
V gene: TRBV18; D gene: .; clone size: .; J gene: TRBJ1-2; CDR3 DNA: TGTGCCAGCTCACCACCTTGGCAGGGGACAAGTGGCTACACCTTC; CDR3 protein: CASSPPWQGTSGYTF
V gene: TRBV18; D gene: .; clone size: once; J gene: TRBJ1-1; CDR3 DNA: TGTGCCAGTACGGGAGTGAAGGGAAACACTGAAGCTTTCTTT; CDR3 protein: CASTGVKGNTEAFF
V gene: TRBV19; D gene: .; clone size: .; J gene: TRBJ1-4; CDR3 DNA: TGTGCCAGTAGTGACCGTTTCTCGGGTGAAAAACTGTTTTTT; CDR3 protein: CASSDRFSGEKLFF
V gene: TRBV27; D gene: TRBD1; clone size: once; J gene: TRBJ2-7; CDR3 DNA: TGTGCCAGCAGTTTCGGGACAGGGGGCGCCTACGAGCAGTACTTC; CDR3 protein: CASSFGTGGAYEQYF